The rows below give T cell receptor beta chains drawn from one sample of a study of cytomegalovirus exposure and HLA in healthy donors. TCRdb keeps only in-frame clones here, not all; method: immunoSEQ multiplex PCR. This sample has 210,000 or so clones, with 70% to 85% found just once. What was sequenced was PBMCs. The receptors stem from a woman aged 55 to 70 in good health and CMV-seropositive. CDR3s include the opening cysteine and the closing phenylalanine or tryptophan. Size tells how often a clone was seen (once, few, many) or the class of an expanded clone, and some rows leave it out.

>TRBV21-1|TRBJ2-7|-
CASSKAGRAYEQYF
>TRBV19|TRBJ2-1|few
CASRAGTRSDNEQFF
>TRBV5-5|TRBJ2-1|-
CASSLEGLAGSGEQFF
>TRBV19|TRBJ2-1|-
CASSIPGRPYYNEQFF
>TRBV6-5|TRBJ2-7|once
CASSSRGGWNYEQYF
>TRBV6-5|TRBJ2-7|-
CASSRGQGASYEQYF
>TRBV7-2|TRBJ1-2|-
CASSIQQGTGYTF
>TRBV7-9|TRBJ2-2|-
CASSLAGSRTGELFF
>TRBV15|TRBJ1-4|-
CATSRDRGRSLSNEKLFF
>TRBV7-2|TRBJ2-5|once
CASSSQGTGETQYF
>TRBV6-5|TRBJ1-1|-
CASRPSGDTEAFF
>TRBV29-1|TRBJ2-7|once
CSVEGQGYEQYF
>TRBV7-9|TRBJ1-4|few
CASSLGTDGRANEKLFF
>TRBV5-4|TRBJ2-5|-
CASSWTTTQETQYF
>TRBV21-1|TRBJ2-5|few
CASPRVASGGVETQYF
>TRBV9|TRBJ1-3|once
CASTPYFSGNTIYF
>TRBV2|-|-
CASSARDSGEQFF
>TRBV5-6|TRBJ2-6|-
CASSLGQSGANVLTF